This T cell receptor beta chain appears in the sequencing data of a study of response to subunit inactivated influenza vaccine. Study-wide results and limits: Few additional T cells are recruited per seasonal influenza vaccination, authors suggested.

TCRdb reanalysed the RT-PCR reads using MiXCR and keeps one entry per CDR3 protein. The table has about 830,000 distinct CDR3 sequences, roughly 20% seen once. This clonotype was recorded many times. Its antigen is not identified. The CDR3 is 12 residues long. CDR1 SGHTA and CDR2 FQGNSA come from the germline V gene. V was trimmed by 3 bases and J by 6 bases, leaving 6 bases between them. The sequence was obtained from a man aged 50-59 years who received an inactivated influenza vaccine. The gene calls are TRBV7-2 and TRBJ2-1; D call uncertain. The sample was PBMCs from blood, taken 5 to 6 days after vaccination. The CDR3 nucleotides are TGTGCCAGCAGCTTGGATATCAATGAGCAGTTCTTC. It codes for CASSLDINEQFF.